The present TCR beta chain was sequenced within a study of blood T cell repertoires in COVID-19. Per germline, CDR1 MDHEN and CDR2 SYDVKM. This CDR3 has 14 amino acids. V shed 4 bases and J 1 base; nucleotides not matched to a gene: 3. This table comes from immunoSEQ multiplex PCR, and its TCRdb copy is limited to in-frame clones, with some not included. The sample holds approximately 270,000 clones, about 90% seen once. Sequenced input: PBMCs or T cells enriched from blood (not recorded which). J is TRBJ2-5 and V is TRBV28; 7 bases align to TRBD1. This clonotype originated in a woman aged 60-75 years who had recovered from COVID-19. The DNA of the CDR3 is TGTGCCAGCAGTTCGGGACAGCTCCAAGAGACCCAGTACTTC. Translation gives CASSSGQLQETQYF.